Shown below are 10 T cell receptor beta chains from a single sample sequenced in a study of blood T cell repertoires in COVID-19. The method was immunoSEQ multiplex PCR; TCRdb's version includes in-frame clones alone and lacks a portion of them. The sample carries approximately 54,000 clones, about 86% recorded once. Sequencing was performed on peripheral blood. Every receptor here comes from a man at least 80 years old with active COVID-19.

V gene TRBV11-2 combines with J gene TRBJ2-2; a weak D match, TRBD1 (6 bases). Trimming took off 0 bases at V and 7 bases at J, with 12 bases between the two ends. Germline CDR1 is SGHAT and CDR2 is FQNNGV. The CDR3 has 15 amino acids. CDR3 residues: CASSLDSGAGGELFF. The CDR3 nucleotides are TGTGCCAGCAGCTTAGATTCAGGGGCCGGCGGGGAGCTGTTTTTT.

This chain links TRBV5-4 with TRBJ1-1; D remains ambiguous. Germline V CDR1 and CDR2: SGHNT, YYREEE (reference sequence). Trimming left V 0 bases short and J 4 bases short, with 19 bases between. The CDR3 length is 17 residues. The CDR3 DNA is TGTGCCAGCAGCTTGGACCCCCAGTTCGGTAGACTCACTGAAGCTTTCTTT. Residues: CASSLDPQFGRLTEAFF.

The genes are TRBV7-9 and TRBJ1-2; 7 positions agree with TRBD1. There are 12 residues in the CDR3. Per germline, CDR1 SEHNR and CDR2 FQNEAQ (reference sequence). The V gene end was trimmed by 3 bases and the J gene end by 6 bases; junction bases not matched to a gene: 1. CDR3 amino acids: CASSFGTDGYTF. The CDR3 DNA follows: TGTGCCAGCAGCTTCGGGACAGATGGCTACACCTTC.

The CDR3 DNA sequence: TGTGCCACCGACGGACAGGGAGGGACGGGGGCCAACGTCCTGACTTTC. Translated: CATDGQGGTGANVLTF. The rearrangement links TRBV24-1 to TRBJ2-6, with D perhaps matching TRBD1 (8 bases). The CDR3 covers 16 residues. V was shortened by 9 bases and J by 4 bases, with 18 bases between the two germline ends. CDR1 is KGHDR and CDR2 is SFDVKD in the germline V gene.

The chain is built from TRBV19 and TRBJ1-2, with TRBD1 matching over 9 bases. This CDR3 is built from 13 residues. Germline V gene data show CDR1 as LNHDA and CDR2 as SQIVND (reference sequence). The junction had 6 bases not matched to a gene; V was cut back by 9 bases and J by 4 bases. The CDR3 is CASEATGGYGYTF. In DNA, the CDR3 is TGTGCCAGCGAGGCGACAGGGGGCTATGGCTACACCTTC.

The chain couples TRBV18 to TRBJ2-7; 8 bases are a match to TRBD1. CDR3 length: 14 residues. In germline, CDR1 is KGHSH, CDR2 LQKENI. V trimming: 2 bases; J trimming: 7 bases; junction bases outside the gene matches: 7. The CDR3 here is CASSPRQGAEEQYF. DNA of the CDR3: TGTGCCAGCTCACCAAGGCAGGGGGCGGAGGAGCAGTACTTC.

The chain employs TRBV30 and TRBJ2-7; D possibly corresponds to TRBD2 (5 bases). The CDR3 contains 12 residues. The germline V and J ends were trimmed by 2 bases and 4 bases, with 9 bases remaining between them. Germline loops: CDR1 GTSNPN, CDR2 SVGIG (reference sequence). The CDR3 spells CAWSRERYEQYF. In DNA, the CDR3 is TGTGCCTGGAGTAGGGAGCGGTACGAGCAGTACTTC.

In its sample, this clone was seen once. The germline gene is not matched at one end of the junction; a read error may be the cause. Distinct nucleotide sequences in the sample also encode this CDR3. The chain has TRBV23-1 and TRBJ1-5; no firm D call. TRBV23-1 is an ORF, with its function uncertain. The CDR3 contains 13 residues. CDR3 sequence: CASSRRINQPQHF. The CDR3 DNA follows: TGCGCCAGCAGTCGGCGGATTAATCAGCCTCAGCATTTT.

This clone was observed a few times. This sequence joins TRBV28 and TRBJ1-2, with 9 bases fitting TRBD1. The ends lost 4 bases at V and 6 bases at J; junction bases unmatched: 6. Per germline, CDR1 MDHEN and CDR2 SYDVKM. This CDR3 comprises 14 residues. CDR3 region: CASSYTGGTDGYTF. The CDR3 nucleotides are TGTGCCAGCAGTTACACAGGGGGCACGGATGGCTACACCTTC.

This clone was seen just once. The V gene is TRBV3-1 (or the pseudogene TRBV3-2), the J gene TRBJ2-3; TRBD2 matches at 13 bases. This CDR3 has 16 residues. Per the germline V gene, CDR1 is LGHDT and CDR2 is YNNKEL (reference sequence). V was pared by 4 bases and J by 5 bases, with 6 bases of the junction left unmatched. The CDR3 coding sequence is TGTGCCAGCAGCCGACTAGCGGGAGGTCGGGGAGATACGCAGTATTTT. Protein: CASSRLAGGRGDTQYF.